One sample yielded the 5 T cell receptor beta chains listed below, sequenced in a study of T cell repertoires in aging, cancer and after chemotherapy. The template was genomic DNA from peripheral blood, not RNA. Multiplex touch-down PCR with TRB-A/B primers amplified rearranged V-D-J TRB sequences. TCRdb called the multiplex PCR reads again in MiXCR, with one record for every CDR3 protein. The sample records about 1,000 distinct CDR3 sequences, 80% to 90% being singletons. Specimen: blood. The receptor source for this set is a human donor with a solid tumor.

The chain joins TRBV30 to TRBJ2-3; tentative D call: TRBD2 (6 bases). Germline CDR1 reads GTSNPN; CDR2 reads SVGIG (reference sequence). CDR3 size: 12 residues. Trimming removed 3 bases from V and 8 bases from J, with 12 bases in between. This CDR3 is CAWSLAVGTQYF. The CDR3 region has the DNA TGTGCCTGGAGCTTAGCGGTGGGTACGCAGTATTTT. Variable domain in full (rest from reference TRBV30 and TRBJ2-3): SQTIHQWPATLVQPVGSPLSLECTVEGTSNPNLYWYRQAAGRGLQLLFYSVGIGQISSEVPQNLSASRPQDRQFILSSKKLLLSDSGFYLCAWSLAVGTQYFGPGTRLTVL.

The V gene is TRBV11-3, the J gene TRBJ1-1; 8 bases fit TRBD1. Trimming cost V 5 bases and J 8 bases; bases outside gene matches: 10. The V gene's germline CDR1 is SGHNT and CDR2 YENEEA. The CDR3 is 14 amino acids. The CDR3 bases are TGTGCCAGCAGCCTCCGACAGGGGACCGAAGAAGCTTTCTTT. This translates into CASSLRQGTEEAFF. The variable domain in full, completed from reference TRBV11-3 and TRBJ1-1, reads EAGVVQSPRYKIIEKKQPVAFWCNPISGHNTLYWYLQNLGQGPELLIRYENEEAVDDSQLPKDRFSAERLKGVDSTLKIQPAELGDSAVYLCASSLRQGTEEAFFGQGTRLTVV.

The rearrangement uses TRBV29-1 and TRBJ1-4, with TRBD1 identical over 8 bases. With V trimmed by 6 bases and J by 3 bases, 3 bases remained unmatched. CDR3 length: 13 amino acids. Germline V gene data show CDR1 as SQVTM and CDR2 as ANQGSEA. The CDR3 spells CSVRGPANEKLFF. CDR3 sequence (DNA): TGCAGCGTCAGGGGGCCAGCTAATGAAAAACTGTTTTTT.

The chain employs TRBV7-2 and TRBJ2-7; the match to TRBD2 covers 10 bases. V was clipped by 4 bases and J by 4 bases; unmatched bases: 10. The CDR3 is made up of 16 amino acids. The germline V gene encodes CDR1 SGHTA and CDR2 FQGNSA. CDR3 sequence: CASSYPSGGGPYEQYF. In nucleotides, the CDR3 is TGTGCCAGCAGCTACCCTAGCGGGGGAGGCCCATACGAGCAGTACTTC.

This chain uses TRBV10-3 with TRBJ2-5, with D maybe TRBD2 (6 bases). Trimming removed 3 bases at V and 5 bases at J, with 13 bases between. Germline CDR1 reads ENHRY; CDR2 reads SYGVKD. The CDR3 length is 14 residues. The CDR3 coding sequence is TGTGCCATCAGTGACCCGGAGGGGATGGAGACCCAGTACTTC. Translated, it gives CAISDPEGMETQYF.